The rows below give T cell receptor beta chains drawn from one sample of a study of T-cell reconstitution after alpha-beta-depleted transplantation in children. Each CDR3 protein gets one entry after TCRdb re-called the PCR reads with MiXCR. The sample shows more than 400,000 distinct CDR3 sequences, around two fifths of them seen only once. Sample: PBMCs, taken before TCRalphabeta/CD19-depleted stem cell transplant. These receptors all come from a girl aged 2-10 years with aplastic anemia, due to receive a stem cell transplant. Both conserved end residues are part of each CDR3. D genes are given only for firm matches. A clone size is listed for some rows: how often the clone was seen (once, few, many), or a class if it is expanded.

TGTGCCAGCAGTTTTTTTAAGTCTCAGGGCACAGATACGCAGTATTTT,CASSFFKSQGTDTQYF,few,-,TRBV12-3/TRBV12-4,TRBJ2-3
TGTGCCAGCAGCCAAGATAGTTTATCGCTCAGTGAGCAGTTCTTC,CASSQDSLSLSEQFF,many,-,TRBV3-1,TRBJ2-1
TGTGCCAGCAGTTACTCGAGGGCGGGGGCTATCCGGGACAAAAACATTCAGTACTTC,CASSYSRAGAIRDKNIQYF,-,-,TRBV6-5,TRBJ2-4
TGTGCCACCAGTCGAGACAGGAGGAATACTGAAGCTTTCTTT,CATSRDRRNTEAFF,-,-,TRBV12-3/TRBV12-4,TRBJ1-1
TGCAGTGCTAGAGACCGAACCTCTGGGGCCAACGTCCTGACTTTC,CSARDRTSGANVLTF,few,-,TRBV20-1,TRBJ2-6
TGTGCCAGCAGCTTAGCGCGGACGGGAGCGGCGGCAGATACGCAGTATTTT,CASSLARTGAAADTQYF,-,-,TRBV7-9,TRBJ2-3
TGTGCCAGCAGTGAGCGACGGGAGATCTACGAGCAGTACTTC,CASSERREIYEQYF,-,-,TRBV25-1,TRBJ2-7
TGCAGCGTTGAAGGACTATCTGGGCAGGCCTCCTACGAGCAGTACTTC,CSVEGLSGQASYEQYF,-,-,TRBV29-1,TRBJ2-7
TGCAGTGCTAGTCCCCCCGGGGCGAGGTACGAGCAGTACTTC,CSASPPGARYEQYF,many,-,TRBV20-1,TRBJ2-7
TGTGCCAGCAGCGTACAGGGAATTTATACTGAAGCTTTCTTT,CASSVQGIYTEAFF,few,-,TRBV3-1,TRBJ1-1
TGCAGCGTTGAGGGGGTCGCGGTGGGCTATACGCAGTATTTT,CSVEGVAVGYTQYF,-,-,TRBV29-1,TRBJ2-3
TGCGCCAGCAAGGAGGGGAGCTCCTACAATGAGCAGTTCTTC,CASKEGSSYNEQFF,few,-,TRBV5-1,TRBJ2-1
TGTGCCATCAAGGGGCAAAACATTCAGTACTTC,CAIKGQNIQYF,once,-,TRBV10-3,TRBJ2-4
TGCAGCGTGCAGGACAGGGGGTTCGGTGAGCAGTTCTTC,CSVQDRGFGEQFF,-,TRBD1,TRBV29-1,TRBJ2-1
TGCAGTGCTAAGAAGGGGTCTAATCAGCCCCAGCATTTT,CSAKKGSNQPQHF,-,-,TRBV20-1,TRBJ1-5
TGTGAAACTCACAGGGTCTTATCCTACGAGCAGTACTTC,CETHRVLSYEQYF,-,-,TRBV21-1,TRBJ2-7
TGTGCCAGCAGCGATAGGGGACTAGCGGGAGGTACAATGAAGCAGTTCTTC,CASSDRGLAGGTMKQFF,-,TRBD2,TRBV7-6,TRBJ2-1
TGTGCCAGCCGAGATTCAGGGGGTCGAGAGACCCAGTACTTC,CASRDSGGRETQYF,once,TRBD1,TRBV27,TRBJ2-5
TGTGCCAGCACCACCAGACTAGCGGGAAATGAGCAGTTCTTC,CASTTRLAGNEQFF,-,TRBD2,TRBV7-2,TRBJ2-1
TGTGCCAGCAGTGACCAGCGCCGATACAATGAGCAGTTCTTC,CASSDQRRYNEQFF,few,-,TRBV2,TRBJ2-1
TGCGCCAGCAGCCGGGCAACAGGGTTCGACGAGCAGTACTTC,CASSRATGFDEQYF,-,-,TRBV5-1,TRBJ2-7
TGTGCCAGCAGCTCCGGGACAGGGGGACCTCTTAGCAATCAGCCCCAGCATTTT,CASSSGTGGPLSNQPQHF,-,TRBD1,TRBV7-8,TRBJ1-5
TGTGCCAGCAGTGGACAGGGGAAGTGGGGAGAGACCCAGTACTTC,CASSGQGKWGETQYF,many,TRBD1,TRBV2,TRBJ2-5
TGTGCCAGCAGTGACGACATTTCAGCCCAGCATTTT,CASSDDISAQHF,many,-,TRBV2,TRBJ1-5
TGTGCCACCAGCACCCCGAGGGGAGCGGGGGGCCAGGGGACAGATACGCAGTATTTT,CATSTPRGAGGQGTDTQYF,-,TRBD2,TRBV15,TRBJ2-3
TGCGCCAGCAGCTTGCGACAGGGTAAATCTGAAGCTTTCTTT,CASSLRQGKSEAFF,few,TRBD1,TRBV5-1,TRBJ1-1
TGCGCCAGCAGCCAAGGAGGCGGCTACGGGCCCCAGCATTTT,CASSQGGGYGPQHF,many,-,TRBV4-1,TRBJ1-5
TGCAGTGCTAGTTTTGCTTTAGCGGGAGATCAAGATACGCAGTATTTT,CSASFALAGDQDTQYF,-,TRBD2,TRBV20-1,TRBJ2-3
TGCGCCAGCAGCTATGAGGCTTATTACTTAAACGAGCAGTACTTC,CASSYEAYYLNEQYF,-,-,TRBV4-1,TRBJ2-7
TGTGCCAGCAGGACCATCGGTGAGATCCAGTACTTC,CASRTIGEIQYF,-,-,TRBV28,TRBJ2-5
TGCGCCAGCAGCCAGGGCCCAAATCAGCCCCAGCATTTT,CASSQGPNQPQHF,-,-,TRBV4-1,TRBJ1-5
TGTGCCAGCAGTGCCAGCGGGGGGGACATCTACAATGAGCAGTTCTTC,CASSASGGDIYNEQFF,-,TRBD2,TRBV28,TRBJ2-1
TGCAGTGCTAGAGATCCCGGACAGGGGGAGATAAAACTGTTTTTT,CSARDPGQGEIKLFF,few,TRBD1,TRBV20-1,TRBJ1-4
TGCGCCAGCAGTGAGGTAGATCGGCAAGGGGAGCAGTACTTC,CASSEVDRQGEQYF,-,-,TRBV10-2,TRBJ2-7
TGTGCCAGCAGTTTAGTGATCTCCGCTTCCTACAATGAGCAGTTCTTC,CASSLVISASYNEQFF,many,-,TRBV12-3/TRBV12-4,TRBJ2-1
TGCGCCAGCAGTATAGTACCCTACGAGCAGTACTTC,CASSIVPYEQYF,many,-,TRBV5-1,TRBJ2-7
TGCAGTGCAGGGACTAGCGGGAGGCAGGACGAGCAGTACTTC,CSAGTSGRQDEQYF,few,TRBD2,TRBV20-1,TRBJ2-7
TGTGCCAGCAGCAAGGGACAGGGTGGAAATACGCAGTATTTT,CASSKGQGGNTQYF,few,TRBD1,TRBV7-9,TRBJ2-3
TGTGCCAGCAGCAAAACACTGCTAGACTATGGCTACACCTTC,CASSKTLLDYGYTF,few,-,TRBV6-4,TRBJ1-2
TGTGCCAGCAGCTTAGGTCCCAGGGACACTGAAGCTTTCTTT,CASSLGPRDTEAFF,-,-,TRBV7-9,TRBJ1-1
TGCAGCGTCAACCACAGGGGGGATGTTGAAGCTTTCTTT,CSVNHRGDVEAFF,-,TRBD1,TRBV29-1,TRBJ1-1
TGTGCCAGCAGCCGAGGACAGGGGACCAATCAGCCCCAGCATTTT,CASSRGQGTNQPQHF,-,TRBD1,TRBV28,TRBJ1-5